This entry lists 18 T cell receptor beta chains sequenced from one sample in a study of regulatory T cells in long-lasting Graves disease. The time point was: newly diagnosed GD, antithyroid drugs for less than 3 months. PBMC RNA served as the TCR library source. Investigators prepared the TCR beta libraries by applying iRepertoire HTBI primers and Arm-PCR of CDR3 regions. TCRdb fed the multiplex PCR reads into MiXCR, producing one record per CDR3 protein. The profile shows about 520,000 distinct CDR3 sequences, around 12% of them singletons. This sample was also put to use in a study of T cells in Graves' hyperthyroidism and ophthalmopathy.

The sequenced sample was peripheral blood mononuclear cells (PBMCs), obtained at new diagnosis, from a patient treated with antithyroid drugs. Source of these receptors: a woman in her thirties with Graves disease.

With respect to this clonotype: A read error is possible here, since a much larger clone lies one base away. The chain uses TRBV2 and TRBJ1-4; D is possibly TRBD1 (6 bases). Trimming shortened V by 8 bases and J by 5 bases, and 15 bases separated the two germline ends. CDR1 and CDR2 from the germline V gene are SNHLY and FYNNEI. The CDR3 has 14 residues. For the CDR3, the DNA is TGTGCCAGCGGCCCTTTAGGGGGGAATGAAAAACTGTTTTTT. This encodes CASGPLGGNEKLFF.

J is TRBJ1-4 and V is TRBV6-1; perhaps TRBD1 as D (6 bases). Trimming cost V 5 bases and J 2 bases, with 12 bases left between them. From germline, CDR1 is MNHNS and CDR2 SASEGT. CDR3 size: 15 residues. CDR3 in DNA: TGTGCCAGCAGTAACCACAGGGCGACTAATGAAAAACTGTTTTTT. This gives the protein CASSNHRATNEKLFF.

The table lists this clonotype with a few counts. The V gene is TRBV6-4, the J gene TRBJ2-1; D gene uncertain. Trimming shortened V by 5 bases and J by 8 bases, and 7 bases separated the two germline ends. This CDR3 has 11 amino acids. CDR1 is MRHNA and CDR2 is SNTAGT in the germline V gene. The CDR3 sequence is CASSFNYEQFF. CDR3 coding DNA: TGTGCCAGCAGTTTTAACTATGAGCAGTTCTTC.

The CDR3 spells CASSDQANSPLHF. CDR3 nucleotides: TGCGCCAGCAGTGACCAGGCTAATTCACCCCTCCACTTT. The chain links TRBV10-1 to TRBJ1-6; D is unclear. CDR3 length equals 13 residues. Germline V gene lookup returns CDR1 WNHNN and CDR2 SYGVQD (reference sequence). With 3 bases removed from V and 6 bases from J, the gap between germline ends came to 6 bases.

A note on this clonotype: This may arise from a read error, as a much more abundant clone is one base away. The V call is TRBV9, the J call TRBJ2-1, with a possible D match to TRBD2 (5 bases). V was trimmed by 3 bases and J by 13 bases, leaving 26 bases between them. The length of the CDR3 is 16 residues. Germline CDR1 SGDLS, CDR2 YYNGEE. CDR3 amino acids: CASSARSGTAGETQFF. CDR3 nucleotides: TGTGCCAGCAGCGCGAGGTCGGGAACGGCGGGTGAGACCCAGTTCTTC.

At least ten counts were recorded for this clonotype. The CDR3 coding sequence is TGCGCCAGCAACCCGGGCACCCAGGACGAGCAGTACTTC. It encodes CASNPGTQDEQYF. The genes are TRBV5-1 and TRBJ2-7; unclear D gene. Trimming removed 6 bases at V and 5 bases at J, with 15 bases between. The CDR3 is 13 amino acids. Germline V CDR1 and CDR2: SGHRS, YFSETQ.

This clonotype was found many times. The chain combines TRBV7-9 with TRBJ2-7, with D tentatively TRBD1 (6 bases). The germline V gene has CDR1 SEHNR and CDR2 FQNEAQ (reference sequence). V was clipped by 5 bases and J by 3 bases, with 11 bases between them. There are 13 residues in the CDR3. CDR3 amino acids: CASSRGGIYEQYF. Written as DNA, the CDR3 is TGTGCCAGCAGCCGAGGGGGAATCTACGAGCAGTACTTC.

Comment on this clonotype: A much larger clone differs from this one at a single base, so this may be a read error. The gene calls are TRBV10-3 and TRBJ2-7, with D perhaps assigned TRBD1 or TRBD2 (5 bases each). Germline assignment: CDR1 ENHRY and CDR2 SYGVKD. The length of the CDR3 is 14 residues. CDR3 in DNA: TGTGCCGTCAGCTCCGGGACGGATGCCTACGAGCAGTACTTC. Its translation: CAVSSGTDAYEQYF.

There are many counts of this clonotype. The gene calls are TRBV2 and TRBJ1-2, with D possibly TRBD1 on 5 matching bases. V shed 8 bases and J shed 6 bases, with 22 bases lying between them. CDR1 is SNHLY, CDR2 FYNNEI, per germline. This CDR3 spans 15 amino acids. The CDR3 region has the DNA TGTGCCAGCTCTAACCTAGGATCAAGGGGTGATGGCTACACCTTC. Translated: CASSNLGSRGDGYTF.

As to this clonotype: One base separates it from a far larger clone, so it is likely a read error. The chain has TRBV19 and TRBJ2-5; tentatively, D is TRBD2 (7 bases). The J call may be incorrect, as the DNA end agrees better with TRBJ2-1. Germline lookup yields CDR1 LNHDA and CDR2 SQIVND (reference sequence). The CDR3 totals 16 residues. In nucleotides, the CDR3 is TGTGCCAGTAGTGTCATAGGGGGACTACCTTACGATGAGCAGTTCTTC. Amino acid sequence: CASSVIGGLPYDEQFF.

Many counts were recorded for this clonotype. The rearrangement joins TRBV2 to TRBJ2-1; D is possibly TRBD2 (6 bases). Trimming removed 10 bases at V and 0 bases at J, with 13 bases between. Per germline, CDR1 SNHLY and CDR2 FYNNEI. The CDR3 contains 14 residues. CDR3 in amino acids: CANIAVSSYNEQFF. The DNA of the CDR3 is TGTGCCAATATAGCGGTCAGCTCCTACAATGAGCAGTTCTTC.

This clonotype was observed a handful of times. Here the CDR3 DNA reads TGTGCCAGCAGCTCGCGTGGGGGTAGCAATCAGCCCCAGCATTTT. Translating it yields CASSSRGGSNQPQHF. V gene TRBV7-2 combines with J gene TRBJ1-5; D might be TRBD1 (5 bases). CDR1 and CDR2 (germline): SGHTA, FQGNSA. Trimming left V 4 bases short and J 0 bases short, with 10 bases between. The CDR3 covers 15 residues.

This clonotype was counted at least ten times. V usage is TRBV7-2 and J usage is TRBJ1-1; no firm D call. The CDR3 runs to 14 residues. Germline CDR1 reads SGHTA; CDR2 reads FQGNSA. Trimming removed 3 bases at V and 1 base at J, with 9 bases between. CDR3 DNA sequence: TGTGCCAGCAGCTTGAACAGCCCGAACACTGAAGCTTTCTTT. Translation gives CASSLNSPNTEAFF.

This clonotype came up many times. One end of the junction fails to match germline, which may point to a read error. The chain carries TRBV4-3 and TRBJ2-7; 7 bases fit TRBD1. CDR1 is LGHNA, CDR2 YSLEER, per germline. There are 16 residues in the CDR3. The CDR3 DNA follows: TGCGCCAGCAGCCAAGGGACGGACAGGTGGACGCCGCTCGCCCCTTTC. This gives the protein CASSQGTDRWTPLAPF.

In its sample, this clonotype was seen many times. In DNA form, the CDR3 reads TGTGCCAGCAAGCGGGTTTTTATCACTGAAGCTTTCTTT. Its translation is CASKRVFITEAFF. The V gene is TRBV2, the J gene TRBJ1-1; D is unresolved. V lost 7 bases and J lost 4, with 13 bases in between. Germline values: CDR1 SNHLY, CDR2 FYNNEI. The CDR3 sequence is 13 residues long.

This rearrangement joins TRBV4-1 to TRBJ1-5, with a tentative D call TRBD1 (5 bases). Per germline, CDR1 MGHRA and CDR2 YSYEKL. The CDR3 has 15 residues. V lost 1 base, J lost 2 bases, and 9 bases lay in between. This CDR3 reads CASSQGGFRNQPQHF. The CDR3 nucleotides read TGCGCCAGCAGCCAAGGGGGGTTCCGCAATCAGCCCCAGCATTTT.

This rearrangement joins TRBV11-3 to TRBJ2-5; 11 bases fit TRBD2. With 7 bases clipped from V and 5 bases from J, the junction kept 6 bases outside the gene matches. Germline values: CDR1 SGHNT, CDR2 YENEEA. CDR3 size: 14 residues. CDR3 coding DNA: TGTGCCAGCACCCCACTAGCGGGAGTTGAGACCCAGTACTTC. It codes for CASTPLAGVETQYF.

This clonotype has a count of ten or more. V and J are TRBV7-2 and TRBJ1-1; D call uncertain. The CDR3 totals 14 residues. V gave up 4 bases and J gave up 11 bases, with 20 bases separating them. Looked up from germline, CDR1 is SGHTA and CDR2 is FQGNSA. The CDR3 loop is CASSSLRAGLGAFF. In DNA form, the CDR3 reads TGTGCCAGCAGCTCTCTGAGGGCAGGTCTAGGGGCTTTCTTT.